Listed here are 6 T cell receptor beta chains from one sample, sequenced in a study of blood T cell repertoires in COVID-19. Sequenced by immunoSEQ multiplex PCR; TCRdb stores in-frame clones only, minus some. The data hold roughly 460,000 clones, with about 90% observed a single time. Sample: peripheral blood. These receptors were obtained from a man aged 18 to 35 with COVID-19, enrolled during active disease.

This chain connects TRBV5-1 to TRBJ1-1; 12 nucleotides line up with TRBD1. Germline trimming cut 2 bases from V and 1 base from J; bases unmatched to any gene: 9. The CDR3 totals 18 residues. Germline assignment: CDR1 SGHRS and CDR2 YFSETQ. CDR3 protein: CASSLTGTGGAGNTEAFF. The DNA of the CDR3 is TGCGCCAGCAGCTTAACCGGGACAGGGGGCGCAGGGAACACTGAAGCTTTCTTT.

The sample holds one count of this clone. The rearrangement uses TRBV5-1 and TRBJ1-1; 7 nucleotides match TRBD1. In germline, CDR1 is SGHRS, CDR2 YFSETQ. V was clipped by 6 bases and J by 1 base; unmatched bases: 18. CDR3 length: 18 residues. CDR3 nucleotide sequence: TGCGCCAGCACCATGCATGGGACAGCAGCTTTAACGAACACTGAAGCTTTCTTT. Amino acid sequence: CASTMHGTAALTNTEAFF.

This clone was seen once. The chain joins TRBV7-9 to TRBJ2-7; D unclear. V lost 4 bases and J lost 6, with 7 bases in between. CDR3 length equals 11 residues. The germline CDR1 and CDR2 sequences are SEHNR and FQNEAQ (reference sequence). The CDR3 here is CASSYGSEQYF. CDR3 nucleotide sequence: TGTGCCAGCAGCTATGGCTCCGAGCAGTACTTC.

The chain has TRBV24-1 and TRBJ1-2; possible D gene TRBD1, 5 bases. The V and J ends lost 3 bases and 7 bases respectively, with 11 bases between them. The CDR3 totals 13 residues. Germline CDR1 reads KGHDR; CDR2 reads SFDVKD. This chain's CDR3 is CATSDQGTRGYTF. CDR3 DNA sequence: TGTGCCACCAGTGATCAGGGTACTCGTGGCTACACCTTC.

The count of this clone is one. The CDR3 DNA follows: TGTGCCAGCAGCTTTCCGACAGGGGTTAACACCGGGGAGCTGTTTTTT. Translation: CASSFPTGVNTGELFF. The chain combines TRBV7-8 with TRBJ2-2, with 8 bases lining up with TRBD1. The CDR3 is made up of 16 amino acids. Germline CDR1 and CDR2: SGHVS and FQNEAQ. V trimming: 3 bases; J trimming: 2 bases; junction bases outside the gene matches: 5. Using reference TRBV7-8 and TRBJ2-2 for the parts outside the CDR3, the full variable domain is GAGVSQSPRYKVAKRGQDVALRCDPISGHVSLFWYQQALGQGPEFLTYFQNEAQLDKSGLPSDRFFAERPEGSVSTLKIQRTQQEDSAVYLCASSFPTGVNTGELFFGEGSRLTVL.

Comments on this clone: The same CDR3 can be traced to other DNA sequences in this sample. The chain joins TRBV11-2 to TRBJ2-3; D unclear. Germline CDR1 and CDR2: SGHAT and FQNNGV. This CDR3 region has 12 residues. With 5 bases removed from V and 5 bases from J, the gap between germline ends came to 8 bases. The CDR3 sequence is CASSQTGDTQYF. In DNA, the CDR3 is TGTGCCAGCAGCCAAACCGGAGATACGCAGTATTTT.